The TCR beta chain under discussion was sequenced for a study of monozygotic twins with inflammatory bowel disease. Study-wide results and limits: Especially where disease activity was present, IBD patients had fewer clonotypes in common with others than healthy twins did. Twin concordance left repertoire similarity unchanged, with limited power a possible explanation for this lack of difference.

The CDR3 length is 15 residues. Germline CDR1 is SGHTA and CDR2 is FQGNSA. Details on this clonotype: Its specificity is unknown.

Researchers used around 3,800 ng of total RNA for each TCR library. TCRalpha and TCRbeta cDNA underwent two nested PCRs of around 15 and 9 cycles. After re-calling the 5' RACE reads, TCRdb lists one entry per CDR3 protein, DNA absent. The sample holds fewer than 450,000 distinct CDR3 sequences. This clonotype was obtained from a human donor with ulcerative colitis or Crohn's disease, or a healthy co-twin of an affected twin (not recorded which). Material for sequencing was blood. The genes are TRBV7-2 and TRBJ2-3; the TCRdb D gene call, TRBD1, has no DNA to confirm it. CDR3 in amino acids: CASSTPTGSTDTQYF.